This T cell receptor (beta chain) was sequenced for a study of post-analysis software for immune sequencing data. Looking at the study overall: Secondary progressive, relapsing-remitting and progressive-relapsing multiple sclerosis were among the included disease courses. General observations from the study: About 5 TRBV segments occurring more often in patients than controls included TRBV5-6, TRBV5-1 and TRBV20-1. Normalized Chao1 diversity was significantly reduced in patients versus controls.

CDR3 size: 13 residues. The V gene's germline CDR1 is LGHNT and CDR2 FRNRAP. A few counts support this clonotype. Its matching antigen is unknown. Prepared TCR beta cDNA libraries contained unique molecular identifiers. With roughly 0.85 to 11 million T cells as the source, 400,000 to 550,000 cDNA molecules resulted. MiXCR, applied by TCRdb to the PCR reads, yields one record per CDR3 protein. The sample yields 350,000 to 500,000 distinct CDR3 sequences, 30% to 40% seen once. The receptor comes from a girl aged 2 to 9 with multiple sclerosis. The rearrangement uses TRBV12-5 and TRBJ2-4, with 8 bases lining up with TRBD2. The end of the DNA is better explained by TRBJ2-7, so the J call may be wrong. The sequenced material came from blood. The CDR3 spells CASGRGTSVEQYF. The CDR3 DNA reads TGTGCTAGTGGGCGCGGGACTAGTGTCGAGCAGTACTTC.